This TCR beta chain was obtained from a study of early T cells in non-severe SARS-CoV-2 infection (dated by TCRdb to the early 2020s). A note on the overall study: Because TCR sequencing was done on bulk RNA from unsorted whole blood, the alpha and beta chains could not be paired. Results the study describes overall, beyond this receptor: VDJdb matching was skewed toward anti-spike CD8 responses, so virus-specific expansions were likely underestimated and private and CD4 specificities were missed.

The CDR3 holds 14 amino acids from the cysteine to the phenylalanine. Only the CDR3 DNA stays, 42 bases, in frame from base 1. From V the trimming removes 2 bases and from J it removes 10 bases, while the gene matches leave 8 bases of the junction unaccounted for. Reading the germline V gene gives CDR1 MNHEY and CDR2 SVGAGI. This clonotype was observed at least ten times. This receptor's antigen is unknown. Within one base of it there is no much larger clone, and no base qualities were kept. The study was a case-control design nested within a healthcare worker cohort in London, UK, with weekly nasopharyngeal swab PCR tests and blood sampling. Healthcare workers were recruited between 23 and 31 March 2020, during the week of the UK lockdown, and were followed weekly for up to 16 weeks. Library creation used 5' RACE. Reads for this sample came from a NextSeq 500. Unique molecular identifiers were attached to individual cDNA molecules in the TCR library protocol so that sequencing error and PCR bias could be corrected. TCR alpha and beta chains were both sequenced, and the abundances of alpha and beta sequences in each sample were closely correlated with each other. Per the source publication's procedure: Decombinator V4 was used to perform V gene, J gene and CDR3 annotation of TCR sequences. Expanded TCRs were defined as changing significantly between any two time points under a Poisson model with p below 0.0001. TCR abundances were normalised to the total number of TCRs sequenced per sample and expressed as counts per million. MAIT TCRs were defined by TRAV1-2 paired with TRAJ12, TRAJ20 or TRAJ33, and iNKT TCRs by TRAV10 paired with TRAJ18. VDJdb, accessed on 1 November 2021, was searched for TCRs annotated for CMV, EBV and SARS-CoV-2, and TCRs annotated for more than one antigen were excluded. TCRdb itself trimmed the public reads at Q25 with fastp, ran MiXCR and retained productive beta chains. For every CDR3 protein sequence, its rows merge into one entry that carries the most common genes and DNA. TCRdb, rather than the study authors, made the V and J calls. The sample includes more than 25,000 distinct CDR3 sequences, with 5% to 6.5% observed a single time. Jointly, the top ten make up around 4.5% of the sample.

The V and J genes are TRBV6-5 and TRBJ2-1; 7 nucleotides in the junction match TRBD2. Sequencing input: whole blood. This TCR came from an adult who was a healthcare worker with PCR-confirmed SARS-CoV-2 infection or an uninfected control (not recorded which). The CDR3 protein sequence reads: CASSYGGGAGEQFF. The DNA sequence is given as TGTGCCAGCAGTTACGGGGGGGGAGCAGGGGAGCAGTTCTTC.